This T cell receptor (beta chain) was captured in a study of shared clonotypes between healthy human individuals. Turning to the study itself: Plates per donor: three CD4 naive, three CD4 memory, two CD8 naive, one CD8 memory.

Only CD45RO-negative cells positively selected for CCR7 counted as naive CD8 cells, so terminally differentiated effector memory CD45RA+ cells were excluded. Those who donated, Caucasian adults without exception, all lived in Nashville, Tennessee. The protocol was immunoSEQ multiplex PCR, while the TCRdb copy is restricted to in-frame clones and leaves out a portion. The table records under 2,000,000 clones, about 95% of them present only once. This clone was observed a single time. What it binds is unknown. Other DNA sequences within the sample encode an identical CDR3. Germline-derived CDR1 and CDR2 are LGHNA and YSLEER. This CDR3 has 14 amino acids. The ends were cut back, 0 bases at V and 3 bases at J, with 9 bases in the middle. Study-level results: Sequencing depth was expected to affect clonotype sharing among donors. Some naive CD4 clonotypes, roughly 4.7%, turned up in common across several donors.

Sequenced: naive CD8+ T cells sorted from blood. This sequence joins TRBV4-3 and TRBJ2-7; TRBD1 might be the D (5 bases). The clonotype comes from a man aged 18 to 30 in good health. The DNA for the CDR3 is TGCGCCAGCAGCCAAGACAGGGTTGGCTACGAGCAGTACTTC. Its translation: CASSQDRVGYEQYF.